These 14 T cell receptor beta chains originate from one sample sequenced in a study of blood T cell repertoires in COVID-19. Produced via immunoSEQ multiplex PCR; TCRdb's table is partial and in-frame only. The repertoire includes some 50,000 clones, approximately 84% of them detected once, and around 28% sits in the top ten. Material for sequencing was peripheral blood. The receptors were sampled from a human donor in a cohort sampled during active COVID-19.

The V and J genes are TRBV5-1 and TRBJ1-4; the match to TRBD1 covers 8 bases. Germline loops: CDR1 SGHRS, CDR2 YFSETQ. J lost 8 bases, V lost 2 bases, and 5 bases had no gene match. The CDR3 contains 14 residues. The CDR3: CASSLSGGWEKLFF. For the CDR3, the DNA is TGCGCCAGCAGCTTATCAGGGGGCTGGGAAAAACTGTTTTTT.

The chain recombines TRBV14 with TRBJ1-3; D not resolved. V shed 1 base and J shed 0 bases, with 4 bases lying between them. CDR3 length equals 14 residues. Per germline, CDR1 SGHDN and CDR2 FVKESK. This chain's CDR3 is CASSQAGSGNTIYF. The CDR3 nucleotides read TGTGCCAGCAGCCAAGCAGGCTCTGGAAACACCATATATTTT. Using reference TRBV14 and TRBJ1-3 for the parts outside the CDR3, the full variable domain is EAGVTQFPSHSVIEKGQTVTLRCDPISGHDNLYWYRRVMGKEIKFLLHFVKESKQDESGMPNNRFLAERTGGTYSTLKVQPAELEDSGVYFCASSQAGSGNTIYFGEGSWLTVV.

This sequence joins TRBV7-2 and TRBJ2-7; 14 bases agree with TRBD2. Germline V gene data show CDR1 as SGHTA and CDR2 as FQGNSA. V lost 6 bases, J lost 6 bases, and 13 bases stayed unmatched. This CDR3 has 17 residues. This chain's CDR3 is CASRQGPGLAGEREQYF. The CDR3 nucleotides read TGTGCCAGCAGACAGGGACCGGGACTAGCGGGAGAACGCGAGCAGTACTTC.

This clone has only one observation. The rearrangement links TRBV13 to TRBJ2-5, with D possibly TRBD1 on 5 matching bases. Germline loops: CDR1 PRHDT, CDR2 FYEKMQ (reference sequence). Trimming left V 7 bases short and J 2 bases short, with 14 bases between. CDR3 length: 14 amino acids. CDR3 protein: CASIMAGAQETQYF. CDR3 nucleotides: TGTGCCAGCATCATGGCTGGGGCACAAGAGACCCAGTACTTC.

The rearrangement uses TRBV24-1 and TRBJ2-1, with 11 bases lining up with TRBD2. The length of the CDR3 is 16 residues. Germline CDR1 reads KGHDR; CDR2 reads SFDVKD. Germline trimming cut 3 bases from V and 10 bases from J; bases unmatched to any gene: 10. The CDR3 protein is CATSDQLAGGPLEQFF. The CDR3, as DNA: TGTGCCACCAGTGATCAGTTAGCGGGAGGGCCTCTAGAGCAGTTCTTC.

The chain links TRBV2 to TRBJ1-1; TRBD1 matches at 7 bases. J lost 1 base, V lost 6 bases, and 2 bases had no gene match. The CDR3 covers 13 residues. Germline CDR1 SNHLY, CDR2 FYNNEI. For the CDR3, the DNA is TGTGCCAGCAGGGGACAGCCGAACACTGAAGCTTTCTTT. It yields the protein CASRGQPNTEAFF.

The genes are TRBV18 and TRBJ1-5; perhaps TRBD1 as D (5 bases). The CDR3 is made up of 15 amino acids. Germline V lookup: CDR1 KGHSH, CDR2 LQKENI. Deletions cut 0 bases from V and 7 bases from J, with 13 bases between. In DNA form, the CDR3 reads TGTGCCAGCTCACCACCTCAAGGGGCGGGACAGCCCCAGCATTTT. It codes for CASSPPQGAGQPQHF.

This chain links TRBV5-4 with TRBJ1-2, with 7 bases fitting TRBD1. Germline loops: CDR1 SGHNT, CDR2 YYREEE (reference sequence). The CDR3 is 14 amino acids. V lost 0 bases to trimming and J lost 4 bases; unmatched junction nucleotides: 3. CDR3 DNA: TGTGCCAGCAGCTTGGAGCGGACAGGCTATGGCTACACCTTC. Amino acid sequence: CASSLERTGYGYTF.

This chain uses TRBV29-1 with TRBJ2-7; no definite D call. The CDR3 contains 12 residues. CDR1 is SQVTM, CDR2 ANQGSEA, per germline. Trimming stripped 6 bases from V and 5 bases from J, with 14 bases between. As DNA, the CDR3 is TGCAGCGTATGGCTTCCGGAGAACGAGCAGTACTTC. It encodes CSVWLPENEQYF.

J is TRBJ2-7 and V is TRBV28; a possible D gene is TRBD2 (7 bases). With 5 bases removed from V and 3 bases from J, the gap between germline ends came to 17 bases. The CDR3 sequence is 15 residues long. Germline V gene data show CDR1 as MDHEN and CDR2 as SYDVKM. Here the CDR3 reads CASSEPGAGDYEQYF. CDR3 coding DNA: TGTGCCAGCAGTGAACCGGGGGCGGGAGACTACGAGCAGTACTTC.

The gene calls are TRBV11-2 and TRBJ1-6, with D possibly being TRBD1 (6 bases). This CDR3 region has 15 residues. Trimming left V 4 bases short and J 8 bases short, with 15 bases between. In germline, CDR1 is SGHAT, CDR2 FQNNGV. The CDR3 DNA follows: TGTGCCAGCAGCTCCCCGGGCAGGGGAGATTCACCCCTCCACTTT. Translating it yields CASSSPGRGDSPLHF.

V and J are TRBV9 and TRBJ2-5, with 10 bases fitting TRBD1. The CDR3 length is 15 residues. The V segment lost 4 bases and the J segment 5 bases; nucleotides outside the gene matches: 8. The V gene's germline CDR1 is SGDLS and CDR2 YYNGEE. CDR3 in DNA: TGTGCCAGCAGCATCGGGACAGGGGACTGGGAGACCCAGTACTTC. It codes for CASSIGTGDWETQYF.

The V call is TRBV2, the J call TRBJ1-2, with D unclear. CDR3 length: 12 amino acids. Per the germline V gene, CDR1 is SNHLY and CDR2 is FYNNEI. V gave up 6 bases and J gave up 1 base, with 6 bases separating them. The CDR3 is CASSLLNYGYTF. The DNA of the CDR3 is TGTGCCAGCAGCCTACTTAACTATGGCTACACCTTC.

This chain connects TRBV5-1 to TRBJ2-2; TRBD2 might be the D (6 bases). The CDR3 is 14 amino acids. The germline gives CDR1 SGHRS, CDR2 YFSETQ. Trimming took 0 bases from V and 6 from J, leaving 9 bases between them. The CDR3 DNA reads as TGCGCCAGCAGCTTGGCGGGGAGGTCCGGGGAGCTGTTTTTT. Protein: CASSLAGRSGELFF. Full variable domain (remainder filled in from reference TRBV5-1 and TRBJ2-2): KAGVTQTPRYLIKTRGQQVTLSCSPISGHRSVSWYQQTPGQGLQFLFEYFSETQRNKGNFPGRFSGRQFSNSRSEMNVSTLELGDSALYLCASSLAGRSGELFFGEGSRLTVL.